One and the same sample provided the 6 T cell receptor delta chains below, sequenced in a study of gamma-delta T cells after stem cell transplantation. TCRdb redid the clone calls on the RT-PCR reads with CATT. Of fewer than 2,000 delta-chain clones listed, 4% to 5.5% were seen once; the top ten hold approximately 34%. Sequences were obtained from gamma-delta T cells. The receptors were sampled from a human donor. It is not recorded whose cells these are; they may come from a transplant donor.

Comment on this clone: A far larger clone is one base from this, pointing to a likely read error. In the same sample, other DNA sequences code for this CDR3. The rearrangement uses TRDV2 and TRDJ1; no reliable D call. This CDR3 region has 18 residues. Germline CDR1 and CDR2: GEAIGNYY and EKD. CDR3 DNA sequence: TGTGCCTGCGACACTGCCGCCCGAACCCTCGCAAACACCGATAAACTCATCTTT. Its translation: CACDTAARTLANTDKLIF.

In its sample, this clone is medium-sized. As DNA, the CDR3 is TGTGCCTGTGACATGGTACTGGGGGATACCCGCGTCGTCGGCGATAAACTCATCTTT. This translates into CACDMVLGDTRVVGDKLIF. The chain is built from TRDV2 and TRDJ1; 12 positions match TRDD3. The CDR3 has 19 amino acids. Looked up from germline, CDR1 is GEAIGNYY and CDR2 is EKD. V lost 2 bases to trimming and J lost 4 bases; unmatched junction nucleotides: 16.

The chain couples TRDV2 to TRDJ2; maybe TRDD3 (5 bases). Looked up from germline, CDR1 is GEAIGNYY and CDR2 is EKD. The CDR3 runs 17 residues. V dropped 2 bases and J dropped 6 bases, with 21 bases sitting between them. DNA for the CDR3: TGTGCCTGTGACAGGCTACCACTCCCGGGGGGTGCAGCACAACTCTTCTTT. Amino acid sequence: CACDRLPLPGGAAQLFF.

This clone has more than one count but fewer than ten. With only one base between it and a far larger clone, this is likely a read error. V usage is TRDV2 and J usage is TRDJ3; TRDD3 matches 7 bases. V shed 0 bases and J 1 base; nucleotides not matched to a gene: 26. The CDR3 consists of 25 residues. The germline V gene has CDR1 GEAIGNYY and CDR2 EKD. CDR3: CACDTVGGWGTPLRLSSWDTRQMFF. Here the CDR3 DNA reads TGTGCCTGTGACACCGTGGGTGGATGGGGGACCCCGCTTCGTTTATCGTCCTGGGACACCCGACAGATGTTTTTC.

About this clone: TCRdb's entry gives the protein of a much larger clone, which mismatches this DNA's translation at residue 5, likely from a read error; the protein reported here is translated from the DNA. This chain links TRDV2 with TRDJ1; 9 bases agree with TRDD3. The CDR3 covers 18 residues. Germline values: CDR1 GEAIGNYY, CDR2 EKD. The ends lost 3 bases at V and 1 base at J; junction bases unmatched: 14. In nucleotides, the CDR3 is TGTGCCTGTGACGCCGTCTCGAAACTGGGGGAGAGCACCGATAAACTCATCTTT. As protein: CACDAVSKLGESTDKLIF.

This clone was counted only a few times. One base separates it from a far larger clone, so it is likely a read error. The sample contains more than one DNA sequence encoding this CDR3. The rearrangement uses TRDV2 and TRDJ2; TRDD3 is a possible D gene (8 bases). V shed 0 bases and J shed 14 bases, with 33 bases lying between them. The CDR3 contains 19 residues. Germline V lookup: CDR1 GEAIGNYY, CDR2 EKD. CDR3 sequence (DNA): TGTGCCTGTGACACCGTTCCTACGAGGGGCCCGGGGATACCCAGCCAGCTCTTCTTT. Protein: CACDTVPTRGPGIPSQLFF.